This TCR beta chain came from a study of blood T cells in healthy people across ages. Comment on this clonotype: A junction boundary mismatches the germline segment, possibly from a read error.

For the second PCR, which ran for about 7 to 11 cycles, a sample-barcoded 5' primer and a J-beta primer mix were used. Each CDR3 protein is one row after TCRdb ran MiXCR on the 5' RACE reads. The sample lists about 1.5 million distinct CDR3 sequences, approximately 42% seen once, with over 3.5% in the top ten. CDR3 size: 17 residues. Germline loops: CDR1 LGHNT, CDR2 FRNRAP. The receptor's source is a woman under 30 in good health. The rearrangement uses TRBV12-5 and TRBJ1-1; D perhaps matches TRBD1 (5 bases). The sequenced material came from blood. CDR3 in amino acids: CASGLVAGGRANTVAFF. The CDR3 region has the DNA TGTGCTAGTGGTTTGGTAGCTGGCGGCAGGGCGAACACTGTAGCTTTCTTT.